These 6 T cell receptor beta chains share one sample of origin, sequenced in a study of cytomegalovirus exposure and HLA in healthy donors. PCR employed 60 Vbeta and 13 Jbeta primers. The repertoire was sequenced with immunoSEQ multiplex PCR; TCRdb's copy has only in-frame clones and lacks some. Among around 81,000 clones, less than 75% were seen once, and the ten largest hold 5.7%. The specimen sequenced was PBMCs. These receptor sequences come from a man in his thirties or forties in good health and CMV-seropositive.

This clone was found a few times. The chain links TRBV5-1 to TRBJ2-3, with no clear D. The length of the CDR3 is 14 residues. Trimming shortened V by 0 bases and J by 4 bases, and 9 bases separated the two germline ends. The germline V gene has CDR1 SGHRS and CDR2 YFSETQ. CDR3 nucleotide sequence: TGCGCCAGCAGCTTGGAGAGTCCACCAGATACGCAGTATTTT. Its translation: CASSLESPPDTQYF.

CDR3 sequence (DNA): TGTGCCAGCAGCTTAGCTGGCAGGGAAGAGACCCAGTACTTC. It codes for CASSLAGREETQYF. The chain employs TRBV7-7 and TRBJ2-5, with TRBD1 as a possible D gene (5 bases). Trimming took 0 bases from V and 3 from J, leaving 8 bases between them. CDR1 and CDR2 (germline): SSHAT, FNYEAQ (reference sequence). CDR3 length: 14 amino acids.

The chain employs TRBV7-3 and TRBJ2-1, with TRBD2 matching 12 bases. Germline-derived CDR1 and CDR2 are SGHTA and FQGTGA. The CDR3 totals 19 residues. With V trimmed by 3 bases and J by 4 bases, 13 bases remained unmatched. The CDR3 loop is CASSFSLAGGPEIYNEQFF. The CDR3, as DNA: TGTGCCAGCAGCTTCTCTCTAGCGGGAGGGCCCGAAATTTACAATGAGCAGTTCTTC.

This chain connects TRBV5-1 to TRBJ1-2; 7 bases are a match to TRBD1. There are 15 residues in the CDR3. Per germline, CDR1 SGHRS and CDR2 YFSETQ. The V and J ends lost 1 base and 5 bases, in that order; junction bases with no gene match: 8. DNA of the CDR3: TGCGCCAGCAGCTTGTTTGGAGGGGGCGCATATGGCTACACCTTC. Translating gives CASSLFGGGAYGYTF.

The rearrangement uses TRBV6-5 and TRBJ2-3; possibly TRBD1 for D (5 bases). The germline gives CDR1 MNHEY, CDR2 SVGAGI. V gave up 0 bases and J gave up 2 bases, with 12 bases separating them. This CDR3 contains 16 residues. For the CDR3, the DNA is TGTGCCAGCAGTTACTCGTCAGGGTCCCCCACAGATACGCAGTATTTT. Translated, it gives CASSYSSGSPTDTQYF.

The genes are TRBV28 and TRBJ1-1, with a weak D call TRBD1 (5 bases). Germline loops: CDR1 MDHEN, CDR2 SYDVKM. The CDR3 covers 15 residues. V lost 3 bases, J lost 4 bases, and 15 bases lay in between. In DNA, the CDR3 is TGTGCCAGCAGTTTGGGGGGGGGAATGGGCACTGAAGCTTTCTTT. It is translated as CASSLGGGMGTEAFF.